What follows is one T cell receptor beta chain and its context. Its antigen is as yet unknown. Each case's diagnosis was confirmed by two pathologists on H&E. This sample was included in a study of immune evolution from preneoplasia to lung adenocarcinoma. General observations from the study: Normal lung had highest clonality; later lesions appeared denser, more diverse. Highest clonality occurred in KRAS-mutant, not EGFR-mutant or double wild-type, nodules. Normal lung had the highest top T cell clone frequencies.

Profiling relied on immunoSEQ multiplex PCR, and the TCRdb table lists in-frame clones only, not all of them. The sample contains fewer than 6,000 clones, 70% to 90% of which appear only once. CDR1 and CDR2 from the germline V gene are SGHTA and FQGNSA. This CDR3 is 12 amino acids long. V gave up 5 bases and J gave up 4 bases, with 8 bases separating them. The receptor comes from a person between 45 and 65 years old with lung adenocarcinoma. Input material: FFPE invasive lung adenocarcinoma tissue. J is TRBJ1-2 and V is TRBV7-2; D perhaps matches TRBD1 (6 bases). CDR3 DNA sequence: TGTGCCAGCAGCCTACAGGGCTATGGCTACACCTTC. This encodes CASSLQGYGYTF.